This entry lists 3 T cell receptor beta chains sequenced from one sample in a study of blood T cell repertoires in COVID-19. The table came from immunoSEQ multiplex PCR; TCRdb's copy has only in-frame clones and leaves some out. The table has approximately 340,000 clones, about nine tenths seen once. The sequenced sample was peripheral blood. The receptor source for this set is a young man with COVID-19, enrolled during active disease.

This clone was detected once. The J gene is TRBJ1-5, the V gene TRBV6-5; 10 bases are a match to TRBD1. CDR1 and CDR2 (germline): MNHEY, SVGAGI. The CDR3 length is 15 residues. The V gene end was trimmed by 0 bases and the J gene end by 8 bases; junction bases not matched to a gene: 4. The CDR3 DNA is TGTGCCAGCAGTTACTCGACAGGGGGCGGGGAGCCCCAGCATTTT. Residues: CASSYSTGGGEPQHF.

The J gene is TRBJ2-3, the V gene TRBV4-1; 10 bases map to TRBD2. The CDR3 length is 22 residues. Germline assignment: CDR1 MGHRA and CDR2 YSYEKL. The J segment lost 2 bases and the V segment lost 0 bases, leaving 20 bases of the junction unmatched. The CDR3 DNA reads TGCGCCAGCAGCCAAGATTACCCCGCTAGCGGGAGCATTAAACGAATCACAGATACGCAGTATTTT. Amino acids: CASSQDYPASGSIKRITDTQYF.

The chain uses TRBV27 and TRBJ1-2; no reliable D call. The CDR3 consists of 12 residues. Germline lookup yields CDR1 MNHEY and CDR2 SMNVEV (reference sequence). V gave up 5 bases and J gave up 4 bases, with 8 bases separating them. The CDR3 DNA reads TGTGCCAGCAGTGGTGGGAGCTATGGCTACACCTTC. Translated, it gives CASSGGSYGYTF.